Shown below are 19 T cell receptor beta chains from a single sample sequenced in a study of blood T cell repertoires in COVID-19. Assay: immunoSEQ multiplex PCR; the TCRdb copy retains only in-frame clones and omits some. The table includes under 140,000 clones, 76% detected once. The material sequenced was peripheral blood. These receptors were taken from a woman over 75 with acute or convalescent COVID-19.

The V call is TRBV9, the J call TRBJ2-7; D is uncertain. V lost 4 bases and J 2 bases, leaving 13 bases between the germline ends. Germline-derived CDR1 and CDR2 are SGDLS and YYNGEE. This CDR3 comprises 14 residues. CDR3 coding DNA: TGTGCCAGCAGCCCCCGACATGGTGCCTACGAGCAGTACTTC. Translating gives CASSPRHGAYEQYF.

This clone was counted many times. The DNA for the CDR3 is TGTGCCAGCTCAGTTGGACAGGGTGGTTATAATTCACCCCTCCACTTT. Its translation: CASSVGQGGYNSPLHF. The chain combines TRBV18 with TRBJ1-6, with TRBD1 identical over 8 bases. Germline V lookup: CDR1 KGHSH, CDR2 LQKENI. J lost 4 bases, V lost 5 bases, and 7 bases had no gene match. CDR3 size: 16 residues.

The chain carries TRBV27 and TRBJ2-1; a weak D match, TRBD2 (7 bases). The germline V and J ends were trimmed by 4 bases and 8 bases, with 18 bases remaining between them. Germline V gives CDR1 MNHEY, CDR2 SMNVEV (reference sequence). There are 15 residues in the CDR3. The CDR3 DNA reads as TGTGCCAGCAGTTACCGGGGGGCCGGTGGAGATGAGCAGTTCTTC. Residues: CASSYRGAGGDEQFF.

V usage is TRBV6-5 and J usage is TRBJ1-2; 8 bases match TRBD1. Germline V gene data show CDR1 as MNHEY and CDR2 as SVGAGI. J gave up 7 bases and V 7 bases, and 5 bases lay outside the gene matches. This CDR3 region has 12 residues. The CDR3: CASNGQGTGYTF. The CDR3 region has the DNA TGTGCCAGCAACGGACAGGGAACTGGCTACACCTTC.

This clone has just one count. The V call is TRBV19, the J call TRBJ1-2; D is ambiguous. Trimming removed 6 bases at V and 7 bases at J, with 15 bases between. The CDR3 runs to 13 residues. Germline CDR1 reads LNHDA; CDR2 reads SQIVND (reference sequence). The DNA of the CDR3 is TGTGCCAGTAGAAACATGAGGGCGGGTGGCTACACCTTC. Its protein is CASRNMRAGGYTF.

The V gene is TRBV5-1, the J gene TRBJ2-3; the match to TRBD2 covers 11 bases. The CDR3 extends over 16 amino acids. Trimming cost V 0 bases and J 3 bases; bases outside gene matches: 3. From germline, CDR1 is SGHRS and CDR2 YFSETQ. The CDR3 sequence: CASSLVLAGATDTQYF. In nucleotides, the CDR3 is TGCGCCAGCAGCTTGGTACTAGCGGGAGCAACAGATACGCAGTATTTT.

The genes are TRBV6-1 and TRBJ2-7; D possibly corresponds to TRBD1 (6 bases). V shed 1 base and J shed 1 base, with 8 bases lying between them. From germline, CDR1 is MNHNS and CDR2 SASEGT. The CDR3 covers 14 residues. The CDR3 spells CASSEVQGSYEQYF. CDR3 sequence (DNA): TGTGCCAGCAGTGAAGTGCAGGGGTCCTACGAGCAGTACTTC.

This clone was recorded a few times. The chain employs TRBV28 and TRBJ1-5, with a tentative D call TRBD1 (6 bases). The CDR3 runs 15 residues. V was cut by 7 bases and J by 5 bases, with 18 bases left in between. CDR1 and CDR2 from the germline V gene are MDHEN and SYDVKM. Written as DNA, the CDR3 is TGTGCCAGCAACCCCCCCAACAGGGTTGATCAGCCCCAGCATTTT. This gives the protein CASNPPNRVDQPQHF.

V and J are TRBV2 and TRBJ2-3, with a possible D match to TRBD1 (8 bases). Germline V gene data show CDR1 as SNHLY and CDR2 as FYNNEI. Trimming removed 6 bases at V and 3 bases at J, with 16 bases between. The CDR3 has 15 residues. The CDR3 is CASSGQGGWTDTQYF. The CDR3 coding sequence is TGTGCCAGCAGCGGACAGGGAGGGTGGACAGATACGCAGTATTTT.

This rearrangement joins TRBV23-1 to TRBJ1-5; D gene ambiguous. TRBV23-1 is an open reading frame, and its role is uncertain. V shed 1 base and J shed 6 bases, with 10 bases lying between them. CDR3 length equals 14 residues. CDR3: CASSQFKAGQPQHF. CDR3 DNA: TGCGCCAGCAGTCAATTTAAGGCGGGTCAGCCCCAGCATTTT.

The CDR3 loop reads CASRSRGGVVTQYF. CDR3 bases: TGTGCCAGCAGGTCACGGGGCGGGGTTGTTACGCAGTATTTT. V and J are TRBV11-2 and TRBJ2-3; tentatively, D is TRBD2 (6 bases). CDR1 SGHAT and CDR2 FQNNGV come from the germline V gene. V was shortened by 6 bases and J by 8 bases, with 18 bases between the two germline ends. The CDR3 covers 14 residues.

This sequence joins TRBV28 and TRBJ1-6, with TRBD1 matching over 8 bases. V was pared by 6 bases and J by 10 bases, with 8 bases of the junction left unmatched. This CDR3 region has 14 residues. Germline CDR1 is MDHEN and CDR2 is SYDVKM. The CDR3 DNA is TGTGCCAGCAGGAGGACAGGGTTTGACTCACCCCTCCACTTT. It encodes CASRRTGFDSPLHF.

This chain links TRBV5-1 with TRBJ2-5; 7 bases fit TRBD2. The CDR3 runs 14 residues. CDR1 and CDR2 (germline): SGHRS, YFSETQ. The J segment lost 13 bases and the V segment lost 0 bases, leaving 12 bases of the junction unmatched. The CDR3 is CASSLAAGPESPYF. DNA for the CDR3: TGCGCCAGCAGCTTGGCAGCGGGGCCCGAGTCTCCGTACTTC.

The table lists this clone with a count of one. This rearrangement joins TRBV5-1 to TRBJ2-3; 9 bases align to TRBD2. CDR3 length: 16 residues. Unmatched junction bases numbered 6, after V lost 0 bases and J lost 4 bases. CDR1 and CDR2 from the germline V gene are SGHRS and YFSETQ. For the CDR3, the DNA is TGCGCCAGCAGCTTGGTCGGAGCGGGAGGTGCAGATACGCAGTATTTT. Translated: CASSLVGAGGADTQYF. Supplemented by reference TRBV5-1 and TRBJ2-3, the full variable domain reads KAGVTQTPRYLIKTRGQQVTLSCSPISGHRSVSWYQQTPGQGLQFLFEYFSETQRNKGNFPGRFSGRQFSNSRSEMNVSTLELGDSALYLCASSLVGAGGADTQYFGPGTRLTVL.

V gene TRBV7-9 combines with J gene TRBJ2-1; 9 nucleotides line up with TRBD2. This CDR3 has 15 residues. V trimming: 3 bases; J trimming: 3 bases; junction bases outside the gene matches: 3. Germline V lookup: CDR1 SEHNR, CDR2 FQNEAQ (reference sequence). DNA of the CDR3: TGTGCCAGCAGCTTGCTAGCGGGACTCTACAATGAGCAGTTCTTC. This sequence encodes CASSLLAGLYNEQFF.

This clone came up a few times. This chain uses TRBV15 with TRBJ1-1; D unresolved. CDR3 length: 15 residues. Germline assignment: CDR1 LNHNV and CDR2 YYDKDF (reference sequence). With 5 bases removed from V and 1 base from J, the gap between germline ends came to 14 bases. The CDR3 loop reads CATSFYARGNTEAFF. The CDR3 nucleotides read TGTGCCACCAGCTTTTACGCGCGGGGGAACACTGAAGCTTTCTTT.

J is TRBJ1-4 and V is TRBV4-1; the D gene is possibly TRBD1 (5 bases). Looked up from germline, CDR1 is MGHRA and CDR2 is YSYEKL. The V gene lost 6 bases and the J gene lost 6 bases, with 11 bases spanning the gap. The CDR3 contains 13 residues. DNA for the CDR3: TGCGCCAGCAGTGGCAGGGTTGATGAAAAACTGTTTTTT. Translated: CASSGRVDEKLFF.

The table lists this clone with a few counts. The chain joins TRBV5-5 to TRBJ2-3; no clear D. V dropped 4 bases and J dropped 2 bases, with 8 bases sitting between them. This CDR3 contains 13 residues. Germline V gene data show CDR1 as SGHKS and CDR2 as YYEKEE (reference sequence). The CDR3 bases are TGTGCCAGCAGCCAGTACAACACAGATACGCAGTATTTT. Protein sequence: CASSQYNTDTQYF.

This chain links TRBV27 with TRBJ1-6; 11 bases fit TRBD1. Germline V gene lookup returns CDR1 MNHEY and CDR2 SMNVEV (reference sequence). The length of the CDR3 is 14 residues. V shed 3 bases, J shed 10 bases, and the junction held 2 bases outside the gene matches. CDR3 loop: CASSFWDRGSPLHF. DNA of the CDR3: TGTGCCAGCAGTTTCTGGGACAGGGGGTCACCCCTCCACTTT.